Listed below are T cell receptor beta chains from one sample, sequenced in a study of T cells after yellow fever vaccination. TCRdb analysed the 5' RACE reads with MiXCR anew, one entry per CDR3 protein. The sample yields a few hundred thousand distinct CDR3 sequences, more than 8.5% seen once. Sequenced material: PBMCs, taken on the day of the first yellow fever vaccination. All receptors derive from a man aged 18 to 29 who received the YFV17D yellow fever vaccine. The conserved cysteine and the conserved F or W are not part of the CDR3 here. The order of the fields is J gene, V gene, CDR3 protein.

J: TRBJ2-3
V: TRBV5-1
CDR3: ASSLIPGAGDTQY

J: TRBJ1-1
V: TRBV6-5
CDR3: ASSYTMVDTEAF

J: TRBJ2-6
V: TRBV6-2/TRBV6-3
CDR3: ASSQDSRGESTYGANVLT

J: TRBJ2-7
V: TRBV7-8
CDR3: ASSSTVSYEQY

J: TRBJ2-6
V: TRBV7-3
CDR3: ASSLDSSGANVLT

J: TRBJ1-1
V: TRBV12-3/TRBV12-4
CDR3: ASSPMAGGPEAF

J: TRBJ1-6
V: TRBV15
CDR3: ATSQDRVDSPLH

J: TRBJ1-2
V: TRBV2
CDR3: ASSKTDSYGYT

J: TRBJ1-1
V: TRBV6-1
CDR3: ASSKTSAGGTRDEAF

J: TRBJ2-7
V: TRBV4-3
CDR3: ASSQDFFGQVMREQY

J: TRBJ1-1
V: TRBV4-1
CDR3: ASSPRDRANTEAF

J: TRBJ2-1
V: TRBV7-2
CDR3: ASSASLAVPGNRQF

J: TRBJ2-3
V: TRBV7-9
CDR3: ASSLDVDTQY

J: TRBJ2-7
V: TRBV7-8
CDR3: ASSLVFSGSYEQY

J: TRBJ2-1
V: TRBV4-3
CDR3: ASSQDWGEQF

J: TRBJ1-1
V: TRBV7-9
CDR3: ASSTRQGGETEAF

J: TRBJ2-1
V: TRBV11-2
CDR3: ASSLINGNEQF

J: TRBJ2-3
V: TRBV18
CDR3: ASSPEMMDTQY

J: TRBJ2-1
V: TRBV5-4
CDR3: ASRNPTLGSDEQF

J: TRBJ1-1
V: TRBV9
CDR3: ASSVAEQLEAF

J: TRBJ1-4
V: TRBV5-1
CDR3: ASSASTGEKLF

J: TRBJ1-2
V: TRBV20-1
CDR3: SARRRGRVYGYT

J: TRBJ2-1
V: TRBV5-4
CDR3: ASSPGQGAYEQF

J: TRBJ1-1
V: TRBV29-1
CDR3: SVTTGMNTEAF

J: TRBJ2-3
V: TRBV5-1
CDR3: ASSSGGRWASGDTQY

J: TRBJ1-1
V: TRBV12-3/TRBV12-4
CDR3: ASRSGNTEAF

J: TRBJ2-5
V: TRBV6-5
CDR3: ASSYPRQGGLETQY

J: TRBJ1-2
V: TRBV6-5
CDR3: ASSSLRDVCGYT

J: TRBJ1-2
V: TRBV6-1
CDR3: ASRGTGRDYGYT

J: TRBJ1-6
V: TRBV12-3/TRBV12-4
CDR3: ASRPRGGSPLH

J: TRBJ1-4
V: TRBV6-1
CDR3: ASGPGPLNEKLF

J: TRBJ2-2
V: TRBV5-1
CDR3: ASSLPPTRAGELF

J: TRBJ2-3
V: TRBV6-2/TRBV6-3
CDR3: ASNWGEEGASGNTQY

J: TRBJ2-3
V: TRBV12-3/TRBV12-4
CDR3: ASSLAVGRGTDTQY

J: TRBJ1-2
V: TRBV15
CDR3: ATSRDRAGTWMGYT

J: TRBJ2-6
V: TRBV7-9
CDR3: ASSVYVMTGANVLT

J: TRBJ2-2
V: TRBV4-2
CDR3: ASRPSGGVDTGELF

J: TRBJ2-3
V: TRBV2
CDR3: ASSFVGGGRFETDTQY

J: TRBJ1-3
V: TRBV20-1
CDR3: SANRNRDRGNTIY

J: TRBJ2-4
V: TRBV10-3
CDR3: AIKEAGGAKNIQY

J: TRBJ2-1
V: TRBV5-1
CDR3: ASSLAASYNEQF

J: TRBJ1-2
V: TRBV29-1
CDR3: SAGSGTYGYT

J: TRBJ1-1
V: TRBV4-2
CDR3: ASSQDRVWTEAF

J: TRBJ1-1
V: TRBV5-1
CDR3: ASSLDRNLNTEAF

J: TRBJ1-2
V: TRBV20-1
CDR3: SARDTGGVGYT

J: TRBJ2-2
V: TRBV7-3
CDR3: ASSYSRRGRGRTGELF

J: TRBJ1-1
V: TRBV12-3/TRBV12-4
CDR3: ASSLAQTGGDEAF

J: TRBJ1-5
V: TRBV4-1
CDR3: ASSQVRAFNQPQH

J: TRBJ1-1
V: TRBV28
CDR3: ASRWEGNTEAF

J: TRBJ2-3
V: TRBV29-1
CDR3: SVQGQGLGDTQY

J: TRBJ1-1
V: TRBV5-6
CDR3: ASRDLTGSFTEAF

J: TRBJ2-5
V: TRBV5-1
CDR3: ASSVGASLQETQY

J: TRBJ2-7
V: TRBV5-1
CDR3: ASSLARWGRRDEQY